This TCR beta chain was found in a study of T cell repertoires in cytomegalovirus infection. Study-wide context: Selection of CMV epitopes for the study included recently identified HLA-C-restricted and well-studied HLA-B-restricted ones.

Findings of the study overall: CMV-specific TCR beta clonotypes restricted by HLA-C were the ones dominating the ex vivo response. Cumulative public TCR beta family frequency identified carriers of CMV plus the relevant HLA.

A single record per CDR3 protein comes from TCRdb applying MiXCR to the reads. Of about 890,000 distinct CDR3 sequences detected, roughly 30% appear once; the ten largest clones hold around an eighth. The CDR3 is 11 amino acids. The V end lost 7 bases, the J end lost 7 bases, and 10 bases lay between the germline ends. The V gene's germline CDR1 is LGHNT and CDR2 FRNRAP. For this clonotype: Its antigen is not identified.

The chain couples TRBV12-5 to TRBJ1-1; no definite D call. The sequenced sample was cultured CD8+ T cells from PBMCs, obtained from culture after CMV antigen stimulation. The receptor was isolated from a human donor in good health (CMV status not recorded). Some clones in this sample may be carry-over from other donors' samples. CDR3 DNA sequence: TGTGCTAGTGTTCGGGCCTTTGAAGCTTTCTTT. It codes for CASVRAFEAFF.